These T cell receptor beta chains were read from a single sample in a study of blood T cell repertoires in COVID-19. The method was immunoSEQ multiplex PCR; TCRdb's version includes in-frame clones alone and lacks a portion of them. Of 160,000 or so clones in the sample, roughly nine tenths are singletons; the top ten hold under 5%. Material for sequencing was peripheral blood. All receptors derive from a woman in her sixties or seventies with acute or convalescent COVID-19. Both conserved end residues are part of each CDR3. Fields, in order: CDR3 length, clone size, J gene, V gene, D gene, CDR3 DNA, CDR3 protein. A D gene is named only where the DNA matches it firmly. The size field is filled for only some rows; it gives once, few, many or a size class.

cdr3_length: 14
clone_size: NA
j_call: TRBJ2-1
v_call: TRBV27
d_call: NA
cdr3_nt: TGTGCCAGCAGCCGCAGGGGCTCCTACAATGAGCAGTTCTTC
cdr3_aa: CASSRRGSYNEQFF

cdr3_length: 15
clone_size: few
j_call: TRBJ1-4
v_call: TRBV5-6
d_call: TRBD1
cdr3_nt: TGTGCCAGCAGCTTGGACAGGGGAACTAATGAAAAACTGTTTTTT
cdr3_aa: CASSLDRGTNEKLFF

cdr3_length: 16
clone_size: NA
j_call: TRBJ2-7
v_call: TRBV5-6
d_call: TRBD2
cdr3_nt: TGTGCCAGCAGCTTGACCGTTGGACTAGCGGGGACCGAGCAGTACTTC
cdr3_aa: CASSLTVGLAGTEQYF

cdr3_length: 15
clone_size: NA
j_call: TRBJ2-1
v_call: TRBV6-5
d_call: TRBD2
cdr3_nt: TGTGCCAGCAGTTTGGGACTAGCGGGCTACAATGAGCAGTTCTTC
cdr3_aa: CASSLGLAGYNEQFF

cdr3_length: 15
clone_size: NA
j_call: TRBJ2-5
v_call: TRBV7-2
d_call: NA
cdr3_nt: TGTGCCAGCAGCCGTGCTCGAACAGGACAAGAGACCCAGTACTTC
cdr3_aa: CASSRARTGQETQYF

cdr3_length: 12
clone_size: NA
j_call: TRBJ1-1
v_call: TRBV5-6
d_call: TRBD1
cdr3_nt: TGTGCCAGCAACCCACCGACAGGGGTTCCTTTCTTT
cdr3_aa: CASNPPTGVPFF

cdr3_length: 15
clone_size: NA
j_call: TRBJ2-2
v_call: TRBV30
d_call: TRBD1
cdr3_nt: TGTGCCTGGAGCCCCGGGACAGGGGGACCCGGGGAGCTGTTTTTT
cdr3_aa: CAWSPGTGGPGELFF

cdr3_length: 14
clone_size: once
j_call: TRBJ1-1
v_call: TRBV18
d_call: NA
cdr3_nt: TGTGCCAGCTCAGTCTCGCGTTGGAACACTGAAGCTTTCTTT
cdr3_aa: CASSVSRWNTEAFF

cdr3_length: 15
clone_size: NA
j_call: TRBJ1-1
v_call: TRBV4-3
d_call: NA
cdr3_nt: TGCGCCAGCAGCCAAGATTATGGGGGGGACACTGAAGCTTTCTTT
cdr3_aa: CASSQDYGGDTEAFF

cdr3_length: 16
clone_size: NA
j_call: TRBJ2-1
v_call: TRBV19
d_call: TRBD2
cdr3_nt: TGTGCCAGCGGGGGGGGATTCATAGGCTCCTACAATGAGCAGTTCTTC
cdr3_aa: CASGGGFIGSYNEQFF

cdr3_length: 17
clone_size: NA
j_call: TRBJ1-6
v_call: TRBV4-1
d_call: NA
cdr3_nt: TGCGCCAGCAGCCAGGATGAAACCGCGGCCTACAATTCACCCCTCCACTTT
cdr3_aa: CASSQDETAAYNSPLHF

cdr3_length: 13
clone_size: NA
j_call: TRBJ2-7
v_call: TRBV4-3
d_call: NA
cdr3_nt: TGCGCCAGCAGCCAAGAACCGGGTGCCGAGCAGTACTTC
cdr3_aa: CASSQEPGAEQYF

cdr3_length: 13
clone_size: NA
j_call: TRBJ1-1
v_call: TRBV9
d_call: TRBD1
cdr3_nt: TGTGCCAGCAGCGCAGGGACAGGGGTGATAGCTTTCTTT
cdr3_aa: CASSAGTGVIAFF

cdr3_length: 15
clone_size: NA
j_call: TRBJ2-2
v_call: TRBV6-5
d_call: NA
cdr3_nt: TGTGCCAGCACCCGAATGGGACAGAACACCGGGGAGCTGTTTTTT
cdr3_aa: CASTRMGQNTGELFF

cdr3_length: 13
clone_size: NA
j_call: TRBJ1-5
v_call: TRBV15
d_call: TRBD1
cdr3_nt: TGTGCCACCAGCATAGGACAGGCGCAGCCCCAGCATTTT
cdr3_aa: CATSIGQAQPQHF

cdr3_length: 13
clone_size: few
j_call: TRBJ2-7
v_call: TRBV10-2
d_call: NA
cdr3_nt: TGCGCCAGCAGTGAACAGCGGACCTACGAGCAGTACTTC
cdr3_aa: CASSEQRTYEQYF

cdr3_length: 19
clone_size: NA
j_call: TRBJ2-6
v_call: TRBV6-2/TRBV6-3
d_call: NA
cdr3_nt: TGTGCCAGCAGTTACCCCCCGGGGGTAGTTAGCTCTGGGGCCAACGTCCTGACTTTC
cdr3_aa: CASSYPPGVVSSGANVLTF

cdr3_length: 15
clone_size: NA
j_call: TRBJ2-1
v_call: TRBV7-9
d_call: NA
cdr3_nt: TGTGCCAGCAGCTTAGCGGGGTCTAGCTCGGTTGAGCAGTTCTTC
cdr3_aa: CASSLAGSSSVEQFF

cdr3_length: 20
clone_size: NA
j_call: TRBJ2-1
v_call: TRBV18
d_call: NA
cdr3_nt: TGTGCCAGCTCACCACCGCAATCGGTTGGGAGAGGACTCGCAGCCAGTGAGCAGTTCTTC
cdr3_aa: CASSPPQSVGRGLAASEQFF

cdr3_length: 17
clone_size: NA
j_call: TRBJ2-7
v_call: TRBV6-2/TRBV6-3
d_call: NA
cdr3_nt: TGTGCCAGCAGTTACTCGTGGCGGGATCCCCCCACCTACGAGCAGTACTTC
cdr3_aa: CASSYSWRDPPTYEQYF

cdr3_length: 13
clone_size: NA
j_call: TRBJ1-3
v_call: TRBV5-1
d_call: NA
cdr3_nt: TGCGCCAGCAGCCTAATCTCTGGAAACACCATATATTTT
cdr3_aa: CASSLISGNTIYF

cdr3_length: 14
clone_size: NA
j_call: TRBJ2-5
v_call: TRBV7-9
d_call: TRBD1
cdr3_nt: TGTGCCAGCAGCCGAACAGGGGGAAAAGAGACCCAGTACTTC
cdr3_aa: CASSRTGGKETQYF

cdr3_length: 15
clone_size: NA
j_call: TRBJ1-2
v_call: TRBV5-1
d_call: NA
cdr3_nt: TGCGCCAGCAGCAACCCGGGAGAGGACCACTATGGCTACACCTTC
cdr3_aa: CASSNPGEDHYGYTF

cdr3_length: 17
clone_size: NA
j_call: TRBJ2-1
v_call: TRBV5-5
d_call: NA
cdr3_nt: TGTGCCAGCAGCAGGAGCCGGATGACAGCCTCCTACAATGAGCAGTTCTTC
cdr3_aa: CASSRSRMTASYNEQFF

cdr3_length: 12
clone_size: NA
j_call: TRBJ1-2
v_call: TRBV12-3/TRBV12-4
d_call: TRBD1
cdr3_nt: TGTGCCAGCACCTGGACAGGCGGTGGCTACACCTTC
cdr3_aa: CASTWTGGGYTF

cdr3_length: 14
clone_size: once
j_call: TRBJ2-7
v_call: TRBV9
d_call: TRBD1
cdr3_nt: TGTGCCAGCAGCGTAGTAGGACAGGGTAGCGAGCAGTACTTC
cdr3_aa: CASSVVGQGSEQYF

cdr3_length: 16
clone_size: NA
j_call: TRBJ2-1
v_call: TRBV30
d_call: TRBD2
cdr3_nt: TGTGCCTGGAGTAGGATAGGGACTAGTGACTACAATGAGCAGTTCTTC
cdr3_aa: CAWSRIGTSDYNEQFF

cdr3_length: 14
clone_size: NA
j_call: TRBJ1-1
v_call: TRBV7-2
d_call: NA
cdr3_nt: TGTGCCAGCAGCTCCTGGGGCATGGACACTGAAGCTTTCTTT
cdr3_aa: CASSSWGMDTEAFF

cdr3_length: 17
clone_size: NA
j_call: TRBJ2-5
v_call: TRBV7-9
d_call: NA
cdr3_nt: TGTGCCAGCAGTAGAACCCGTGGGGGAGGAGGCCAAGAGACCCAGTACTTC
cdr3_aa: CASSRTRGGGGQETQYF

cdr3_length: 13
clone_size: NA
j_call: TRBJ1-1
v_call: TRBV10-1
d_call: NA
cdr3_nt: TGCGCCAGCAGCCCACTTGCAGGCGCTGAAGCTTTCTTT
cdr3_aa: CASSPLAGAEAFF

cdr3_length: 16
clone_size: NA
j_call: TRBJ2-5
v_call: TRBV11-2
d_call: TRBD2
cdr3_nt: TGTGCCAGCAGCCCTTTGACTAGCGGGGTACAAGAGACCCAGTACTTC
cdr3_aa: CASSPLTSGVQETQYF